This T cell receptor (beta chain) was identified in a study of T cell responses to AZD1222 COVID-19 vaccine. Study results and limitations: With two AZD1222 doses given, Spike-specific TCR breadth and depth both rose. Targets within unmutated variant regions were reportedly found for nearly half of spike-specific TCRs. Repertoires in all cases were sampled only once the peak T cell response had passed. Spike was spanned by vaccine-associated CD4 TCRs, which were dominant at 160-218 and 743-854.

Sequencing was performed with immunoSEQ multiplex PCR; in TCRdb, only in-frame clones are kept and a portion is missing. Altogether approximately 150,000 clones are present, approximately 88% being singletons, with the ten largest covering under 3.5%. In its sample, this clone was seen once. Antigen specificity is unknown. This CDR3 has 15 residues. Germline CDR1 is SEHNR and CDR2 is FQNEAQ (reference sequence). Trimming stripped 5 bases from V and 0 bases from J, with 13 bases between. The receptor was isolated from an adult in good health. The sample in question was peripheral blood, obtained on day 0 of MenACWY control vaccination. The chain is built from TRBV7-9 and TRBJ2-5; tentative D call: TRBD1 (6 bases). The CDR3 bases are TGTGCCAGCAGCCCGGGACAAATGTACCAAGAGACCCAGTACTTC. Translation gives CASSPGQMYQETQYF.